This T cell receptor beta chain is drawn from a study of human T cells and chemical hapten exposure. Library preparation tagged each individual cDNA molecule with a unique molecular identifier. TCRdb re-called the RACE reads with MiXCR, one entry per CDR3 protein. The sample has about 350,000 distinct CDR3 sequences, about 6% seen once; the top ten hold around 5.6%. Time point given: patch test 2, 6 weeks after DPC sensitization. Treatment noted: therapeutic diphenylcyclopropenone sensitization with weekly scalp DPC. CDR3 size: 11 residues. The germline V gene encodes CDR1 MNHEY and CDR2 SVGAGI. V gave up 9 bases and J gave up 6 bases, with 9 bases separating them.

This sample comprised whole blood, obtained in connection with sensitization to the hapten diphenylcyclopropenone (DPC). The chain links TRBV6-5 to TRBJ1-5; D is ambiguous. The clonotype originates from a young woman with alopecia areata. Some clones in this sample may be carry-over from other donors' samples. The CDR3, as DNA: TGTGCCAGAGACTGCCCTCAGCCCCAGCATTTT. Its protein product is CARDCPQPQHF.